The 27 T cell receptor beta chains presented below share a single source sample, sequenced in a study of T-cell memory formation after mild COVID-19. MiXCR, run by TCRdb on the 5' RACE reads, gives a single entry per CDR3 protein. The sample has hundreds of thousands of distinct CDR3 sequences, roughly 15% seen once. Sequencing was performed on PBMCs or a T cell subset sorted from them (not recorded which). These receptors originate from an adult woman who had mild COVID-19 (a few samples of this study predate the infection). Cell type and time point are not known.

This clonotype has more than one count but fewer than ten. The genes are TRBV6-6 and TRBJ2-2; TRBD2 agrees at 8 bases. V shed 8 bases, J shed 4 bases, and the junction held 6 bases outside the gene matches. This CDR3 contains 14 residues. Germline V CDR1 and CDR2: MNHNY, SVGAGI (reference sequence). The DNA for the CDR3 is TGTGCCAGCGGCGGGGGGTCCGTCACCGGGGAGCTGTTTTTT. Protein sequence: CASGGGSVTGELFF.

This clonotype has a handful of counts. The chain has TRBV6-1 and TRBJ1-2; possible D gene TRBD1, 6 bases. The CDR3 extends over 14 amino acids. V was shortened by 4 bases and J by 4 bases, with 13 bases between the two germline ends. Germline CDR1 and CDR2: MNHNS and SASEGT. Here the CDR3 reads CASSVGGDSYGYTF. The CDR3 DNA reads TGTGCCAGCAGTGTAGGGGGGGATAGCTATGGCTACACCTTC.

This clonotype was counted only a few times. J is TRBJ2-7 and V is TRBV20-1, with D possibly matching TRBD2 (7 bases). The germline V and J ends were trimmed by 7 bases and 3 bases, with 13 bases remaining between them. Per germline, CDR1 DFQATT and CDR2 SNEGSKA (reference sequence). CDR3 length equals 12 residues. CDR3 DNA: TGCAGTGGGGGGGGCACTTACTACGAGCAGTACTTC. It is translated as CSGGGTYYEQYF.

V usage is TRBV7-2 and J usage is TRBJ2-5, with D perhaps matching TRBD2 (6 bases). The CDR3 spans 16 residues. Germline assignment: CDR1 SGHTA and CDR2 FQGNSA. V lost 3 bases and J 2 bases, leaving 16 bases between the germline ends. The CDR3 region has the DNA TGTGCCAGCAGCTTGGCCCCGGTGGGGGGTCAAGAGACCCAGTACTTC. Translating it yields CASSLAPVGGQETQYF.

V and J are TRBV20-1 and TRBJ2-6; D gene uncertain. V lost 3 bases, J lost 0 bases, and 6 bases lay in between. From germline, CDR1 is DFQATT and CDR2 SNEGSKA (reference sequence). The CDR3 has 14 residues. This CDR3 reads CSASSLSGANVLTF. The CDR3 bases are TGCAGTGCTAGCAGTCTCTCTGGGGCCAACGTCCTGACTTTC.

The table lists this clonotype with a few counts. The chain combines TRBV24-1 with TRBJ1-2, with D possibly matching TRBD1 (6 bases). CDR1 and CDR2 from the germline V gene are KGHDR and SFDVKD. This CDR3 contains 12 residues. V lost 4 bases, J lost 6 bases, and 8 bases lay in between. DNA of the CDR3: TGTGCCACCAGTGACCCAGGGGATGGCTACACCTTC. The encoded protein is CATSDPGDGYTF.

DNA for the CDR3: TGCGCCAGCAGCTTGAGAGACAAGCTCGTCGGGGAGCTGTTTTTT. Its translation: CASSLRDKLVGELFF. This chain uses TRBV5-1 with TRBJ2-2, with no clear D. This CDR3 has 15 residues. Germline CDR1 is SGHRS and CDR2 is YFSETQ. V was shortened by 1 base and J by 7 bases, with 14 bases between the two germline ends. Full variable domain (rest looked up from reference TRBV5-1 and TRBJ2-2): KAGVTQTPRYLIKTRGQQVTLSCSPISGHRSVSWYQQTPGQGLQFLFEYFSETQRNKGNFPGRFSGRQFSNSRSEMNVSTLELGDSALYLCASSLRDKLVGELFFGEGSRLTVL.

This clonotype was observed a few times. The CDR3 protein is CASSLTEAGANVLTF. The DNA of the CDR3 is TGTGCCAGCAGTCTTACAGAGGCTGGGGCCAACGTCCTGACTTTC. The gene calls are TRBV7-2 and TRBJ2-6, with D uncertain. V was clipped by 6 bases and J by 2 bases, with 11 bases between them. Germline CDR1 is SGHTA and CDR2 is FQGNSA. There are 15 residues in the CDR3.

This clonotype was observed a few times. The V call is TRBV5-1, the J call TRBJ1-3; D is possibly TRBD1 (5 bases). This CDR3 contains 16 residues. V was clipped by 3 bases and J by 3 bases, with 16 bases between them. The germline V gene encodes CDR1 SGHRS and CDR2 YFSETQ. The chain's CDR3 is CASSSGLRDVGNTIYF. DNA of the CDR3: TGCGCCAGCAGCTCCGGTTTAAGGGACGTTGGAAACACCATATATTTT.

This clonotype was detected a few times. The chain joins TRBV12-3 or TRBV12-4 to TRBJ1-1, with no clear D. Trimming took off 5 bases at V and 9 bases at J, with 13 bases between the two ends. This CDR3 has 12 amino acids. The CDR3 reads CASSPTPFKAFF. As DNA, the CDR3 is TGTGCCAGCAGTCCGACCCCTTTTAAAGCTTTCTTT.

This rearrangement joins TRBV27 to TRBJ2-5; D remains ambiguous. The CDR3 runs to 15 residues. From germline, CDR1 is MNHEY and CDR2 SMNVEV (reference sequence). V lost 5 bases, J lost 1 base, and 14 bases lay in between. CDR3 sequence: CASSPMPWGQETQYF. The DNA for the CDR3 is TGTGCCAGCAGTCCAATGCCATGGGGCCAAGAGACCCAGTACTTC.

The CDR3 bases are TGTGCCAGCAGTTTTATACAGGGACGGGAGACCGGGGTCTATGGCTACACCTTC. Translating gives CASSFIQGRETGVYGYTF. The rearrangement uses TRBV6-6 and TRBJ1-2, with D possibly being TRBD1 (6 bases). This CDR3 spans 18 amino acids. V lost 4 bases, J lost 4 bases, and 25 bases lay in between. Germline V gene data show CDR1 as MNHNY and CDR2 as SVGAGI (reference sequence).

This clonotype came up a few times. The chain is built from TRBV5-8 and TRBJ2-5; 12 bases are shared with TRBD2. Trimming at V came to 3 bases and at J to 3 bases, leaving 6 bases not matched to a gene. The length of the CDR3 is 16 residues. Germline lookup yields CDR1 SGHTS and CDR2 YDEGEE. The DNA for the CDR3 is TGTGCCAGCAGCTCCCGACTAGCGGGGGCGAAAGAGACCCAGTACTTC. Translated: CASSSRLAGAKETQYF.

About this clonotype itself: A junction boundary mismatches the germline segment, possibly from a read error. This chain uses TRBV4-1 with TRBJ2-5; possible D gene TRBD1, 5 bases. The CDR3 has 13 residues. CDR1 is MGHRA, CDR2 YSYEKL, per germline. The CDR3 spells CASSPQGQGTQYF. CDR3 DNA: TGCGCCAGCAGCCCCCAGGGCCAAGGGACCCAGTACTTC.

This clonotype turned up a few times. The genes are TRBV20-1 and TRBJ2-7, with D possibly matching TRBD1 (6 bases). CDR1 is DFQATT and CDR2 is SNEGSKA in the germline V gene (reference sequence). The V gene lost 0 bases and the J gene lost 3 bases, with 15 bases spanning the gap. The CDR3 totals 15 residues. CDR3: CSARDARGRVYEQYF. CDR3 sequence (DNA): TGCAGTGCTAGAGATGCCAGGGGCCGAGTCTACGAGCAGTACTTC.

This clonotype has more than one count but fewer than ten. The rearrangement joins TRBV5-6 to TRBJ2-2, with D perhaps matching TRBD1 (5 bases). V lost 2 bases to trimming and J lost 0 bases, with 5 bases between them. The CDR3 is 14 residues long. Germline V lookup: CDR1 SGHDT, CDR2 YYEEEE. CDR3 coding DNA: TGTGCCAGCAGCTTCAGGGCGAACACCGGGGAGCTGTTTTTT. Translated: CASSFRANTGELFF.

This clonotype was found a few times. This chain links TRBV7-2 with TRBJ2-3; D not resolved. The CDR3 covers 13 residues. V lost 3 bases, J lost 6 bases, and 10 bases lay in between. Germline V lookup: CDR1 SGHTA, CDR2 FQGNSA. In nucleotides, the CDR3 is TGTGCCAGCAGCTTGGTCAGTAGCGATACGCAGTATTTT. It codes for CASSLVSSDTQYF.

Ten or more counts support this clonotype. The chain recombines TRBV7-2 with TRBJ2-7, with 12 bases that match TRBD1. Trimming at V came to 1 base and at J to 3 bases, leaving 4 bases not matched to a gene. The germline V gene encodes CDR1 SGHTA and CDR2 FQGNSA. The CDR3 spans 16 residues. The CDR3 sequence is CASSLGGTGGIYEQYF. The CDR3 DNA reads as TGTGCCAGCAGCTTAGGTGGGACAGGGGGCATCTACGAGCAGTACTTC.

This clonotype was observed a few times. J is TRBJ2-7 and V is TRBV5-1; 7 bases map to TRBD2. The CDR3 is 15 amino acids. From germline, CDR1 is SGHRS and CDR2 YFSETQ. The J segment lost 6 bases and the V segment lost 3 bases, leaving 12 bases of the junction unmatched. The DNA of the CDR3 is TGCGCCAGCAGCTCCGGGAGGTCAAACAGTGTCGAGCAGTACTTC. Protein product: CASSSGRSNSVEQYF.

The chain couples TRBV5-1 to TRBJ2-3; 9 bases map to TRBD2. This CDR3 has 17 residues. CDR1 is SGHRS and CDR2 is YFSETQ in the germline V gene. The junction had 6 bases not matched to a gene; V was cut back by 0 bases and J by 1 base. This chain's CDR3 is CASSLGPRTSGTDTQYF. For the CDR3, the DNA is TGCGCCAGCAGCTTGGGACCCCGGACTAGCGGCACAGATACGCAGTATTTT.

With respect to this clonotype: Germline is not matched at one junction end, which may reflect a read error. V and J are TRBV4-2 and TRBJ2-7; D possibly corresponds to TRBD2 (5 bases). Germline V gene lookup returns CDR1 LGHNA and CDR2 YNFKEQ. The CDR3 runs to 15 residues. The CDR3 reads CASRQDRGNKYEQYF. In nucleotides, the CDR3 is TGTGCCAGCAGACAAGATCGAGGGAATAAGTACGAGCAGTACTTC.

This clonotype was counted at least ten times. The CDR3 loop reads CATSESGRDEETQYF. The CDR3 coding sequence is TGTGCCACCAGTGAGAGCGGGAGGGATGAGGAGACCCAGTACTTC. The chain employs TRBV24-1 and TRBJ2-5; the match to TRBD2 covers 10 bases. This CDR3 contains 15 residues. Unmatched junction bases numbered 6, after V lost 4 bases and J lost 5 bases. CDR1 KGHDR and CDR2 SFDVKD come from the germline V gene.

This clonotype appeared a few times. The J gene is TRBJ2-5, the V gene TRBV11-2; 7 positions agree with TRBD2. V was pared by 6 bases and J by 5 bases, with 12 bases of the junction left unmatched. This CDR3 is built from 15 residues. Germline V gene lookup returns CDR1 SGHAT and CDR2 FQNNGV. CDR3 in DNA: TGTGCCAGCAGTCGTGGCGGACTAGAAGGGGAGACCCAGTACTTC. This translates into CASSRGGLEGETQYF.

The V call is TRBV20-1, the J call TRBJ2-3, with 9 bases lining up with TRBD2. With 0 bases clipped from V and 4 bases from J, the junction kept 5 bases outside the gene matches. Germline CDR1 DFQATT, CDR2 SNEGSKA (reference sequence). The CDR3 sequence is 15 residues long. CDR3 sequence reads: CSARDPAGGADTQYF. DNA of the CDR3: TGCAGTGCTAGAGATCCGGCGGGAGGGGCAGATACGCAGTATTTT.

The chain employs TRBV29-1 and TRBJ2-7; 9 bases are shared with TRBD1. There are 14 residues in the CDR3. With V trimmed by 6 bases and J by 3 bases, 9 bases remained unmatched. Germline CDR1 is SQVTM and CDR2 is ANQGSEA. This chain's CDR3 is CSVGGGGQGYEQYF. In DNA, the CDR3 is TGCAGCGTCGGAGGGGGGGGACAGGGCTACGAGCAGTACTTC.

In this sample, this clonotype turned up once. CDR3 sequence: CSVRQGARNEQFF. As DNA, the CDR3 is TGCAGCGTTCGACAGGGGGCTCGAAATGAGCAGTTCTTC. V is TRBV29-1 and J is TRBJ2-1, with 10 nucleotides matching TRBD1. This CDR3 region has 13 residues. Unmatched junction bases numbered 5, after V lost 5 bases and J lost 7 bases. Germline V lookup: CDR1 SQVTM, CDR2 ANQGSEA.

The chain employs TRBV14 and TRBJ2-5; tentative D call: TRBD2 (5 bases). The V end lost 4 bases, the J end lost 10 bases, and 22 bases lay between the germline ends. Germline values: CDR1 SGHDN, CDR2 FVKESK. CDR3 length equals 15 residues. CDR3 in DNA: TGTGCCAGCAGCCCCCTGAGCGGCCCAAATTGGATCCAGTACTTC. Translated: CASSPLSGPNWIQYF.